The clone carrying this T cell receptor (beta chain) was detected only once. Authors' processing steps: From reference gene primer amplification, estimates of nucleated cell counts were derived. Sequencing used immunoSEQ multiplex PCR; TCRdb keeps in-frame clones, though not all of them. V, J and clone size are those of that table, while D and trimming were read from the DNA. Of 150,000 to 180,000 clones listed, roughly 83% are singletons. The sample originates from a study of blood T cell repertoires in COVID-19. Study at large: Sites across the United States, Italy and Spain contributed samples from acute and convalescent COVID-19. The cDNA or gDNA used as material had been derived from T cells, B-cell-depleted T cells, or PBMCs.

The sequence was obtained from a woman aged 55-69 years with acute or convalescent COVID-19. Input material: peripheral blood.

CDR3 residues: CASSGTGGPTYNEQFF. The CDR3 DNA reads as TGTGCCAGCTCAGGAACGGGGGGGCCGACCTACAATGAGCAGTTCTTC. The chain employs TRBV18 and TRBJ2-1, with 8 bases matching TRBD2. With 5 bases clipped from V and 2 bases from J, the junction kept 8 bases outside the gene matches. There are 16 residues in the CDR3. Germline CDR1 is KGHSH and CDR2 is LQKENI.